A single T cell receptor (beta chain) is shown here with its context. It lacks a known antigen. The record has no base qualities; no much larger clone is one base away. The data stem from a study of identical twins (dated by TCRdb to 2016 to 2017). Study-wide context: To test whether fetal clonotypes persist, this study deep-sequenced TCR alpha and beta repertoires from monozygotic twins, from unrelated adults of various ages, and from cord blood. Replicate twin experiments were performed at different times using different library preparation protocols to rule out contamination.

The protocol used for the library was 5' RACE. Sequencing was performed on an Illumina HiSeq 2000. A universal primer binding site was added through template switching, and the final cDNA carried a unique molecular identifier so that TCR cDNA molecules could be counted accurately. Specific primers in the conserved constant-segment region were used to synthesize first-strand cDNA for the TCR alpha and beta chains. Each cDNA library was double barcoded, with a SMART-Mk sample barcode plus Illumina barcodes, to control for contamination. TruSeq adapter sequences, together with Illumina sample barcodes, were added in two successive PCR steps. The Illumina HiSeq platform was used with custom primers to sequence TCR alpha and beta cDNA libraries. From the authors' description of their analysis: MiGEC processed the raw reads to extract unique molecular identifiers, while MiXCR was used to determine the CDR3 positions. For each individual, recombination models were inferred using an EM algorithm with the repgenHMM and IGoR tools. The analysis of shared clonotypes was done with the tcR package in R, with sharing normalized by the product of cloneset sizes. To study raw recombination free of thymic and clonal selection effects, out-of-frame nonproductive sequences were analyzed. The public reads were reanalyzed by TCRdb: fastp trimming at Q25, MiXCR alignment, in-frame beta chains only. Each entry merges the rows of one CDR3 protein and shows their most common DNA and genes. The V and J calls were determined by TCRdb, not by the authors. Here the sample has around 480,000 distinct CDR3 sequences; approximately 15% occur a single time. The biggest ten clones account for 0.5% to 0.65% of the sample.

Only healthy Caucasian donors were included. The twin cohort consisted of three pairs of female monozygotic twins, all aged roughly 18 to 29 years. Positive isolation kits from Invitrogen were used to isolate CD4+ and CD8+ T cell populations. CDR1 and CDR2 (SQVTM, ANQGSEA) derive from the germline V gene. The CDR3 holds 12 amino acids from the cysteine to the phenylalanine. Solely the CDR3 DNA is kept, with 36 bases framed from the first base. V and J are trimmed by 7 bases and 2 bases, and the gene matches miss 3 bases of the junction. Paper-wide results and their limitations: Invariant T cells such as MAIT and iNKT could partly confound zero-insertion analyses, though diverse VJ usage argued against this for most clonotypes. Because the same donors could not be followed over many years, conclusions were based on cross-sectional statistical analysis. In monozygotic twins, recombination models systematically underestimated out-of-frame TCR alpha sharing, but the models matched the sharing seen between unrelated individuals. Compared with coincidental sharing between unrelated individuals, out-of-frame TCR alpha sequences shared between twins had an excess of sequences with low generation probability. Excess twin sharing in beta out-of-frame sequences was weaker because fewer shared sequences lowered the signal-to-noise ratio. Fewer insertions were carried by abundant cord blood beta clonotypes, a similar but weaker trend appeared in young adult naive repertoires, and no such trend appeared in memory repertoires.

A further study also used this sample, focusing on yellow fever vaccine responses in identical twins. As the second paper documents: The authors reported that the T cell response to vaccination in identical twins appeared partly convergent and partly personalized. In identical twins, the study followed T cell clones that responded to the vaccine with precision.

The chain is made from TRBV29-1 and TRBJ2-3; 7 bases in the junction line up with TRBD2. The sample was CD4+ T cells sorted from blood. The clonotype was recovered from a woman aged 18-29 years in good health. The sequenced DNA is TGCAGCGGCGGGGGATACACAGATACGCAGTATTTT. This yields the protein CSGGGYTDTQYF.